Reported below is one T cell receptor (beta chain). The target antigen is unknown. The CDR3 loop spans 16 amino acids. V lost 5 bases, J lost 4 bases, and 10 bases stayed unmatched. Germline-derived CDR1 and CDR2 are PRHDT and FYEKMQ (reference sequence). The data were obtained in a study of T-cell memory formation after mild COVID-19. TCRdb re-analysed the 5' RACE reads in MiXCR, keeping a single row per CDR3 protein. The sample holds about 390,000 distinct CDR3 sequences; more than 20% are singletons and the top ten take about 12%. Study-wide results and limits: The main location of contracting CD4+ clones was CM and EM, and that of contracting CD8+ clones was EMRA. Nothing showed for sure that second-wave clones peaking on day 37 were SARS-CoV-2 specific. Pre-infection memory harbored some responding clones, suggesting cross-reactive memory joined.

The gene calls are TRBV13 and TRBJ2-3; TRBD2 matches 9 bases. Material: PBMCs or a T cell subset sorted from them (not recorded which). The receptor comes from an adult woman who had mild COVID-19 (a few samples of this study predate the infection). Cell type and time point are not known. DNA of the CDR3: TGTGCCAGCAGCCACCCCGAGCGCGGGGGGGCAGATACGCAGTATTTT. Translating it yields CASSHPERGGADTQYF.